These 30 T cell receptor beta chains came from one sample sequenced in a study of blood T cell repertoires in COVID-19. The repertoire was sequenced with immunoSEQ multiplex PCR; TCRdb's copy has only in-frame clones and lacks some. The data show roughly 330,000 clones, around 92% seen once. What was sequenced was peripheral blood. These receptors came from a man between 18 and 29 years old who had recovered from COVID-19.

The chain is built from TRBV18 and TRBJ2-1; 9 bases are shared with TRBD1. The trim removed 6 bases at V and 0 bases at J, leaving 3 bases unmatched. The CDR3 sequence is 15 residues long. Germline lookup yields CDR1 KGHSH and CDR2 LQKENI. As DNA, the CDR3 is TGTGCCAGCTCCCAGGGACAGGGCTCCTACAATGAGCAGTTCTTC. As protein: CASSQGQGSYNEQFF.

This chain uses TRBV11-3 with TRBJ2-1; 7 bases align to TRBD2. The germline gives CDR1 SGHNT, CDR2 YENEEA. The CDR3 covers 15 residues. The J segment lost 10 bases and the V segment lost 5 bases, leaving 14 bases of the junction unmatched. The CDR3 sequence is CASSARGLEASEQFF. CDR3 coding DNA: TGTGCCAGCAGCGCTCGAGGACTAGAGGCTAGCGAGCAGTTCTTC. Full variable domain (missing parts from reference TRBV11-3 and TRBJ2-1): EAGVVQSPRYKIIEKKQPVAFWCNPISGHNTLYWYLQNLGQGPELLIRYENEEAVDDSQLPKDRFSAERLKGVDSTLKIQPAELGDSAVYLCASSARGLEASEQFFGPGTRLTVL.

The V and J genes are TRBV19 and TRBJ2-4, with TRBD1 identical over 7 bases. The CDR3 sequence is 16 residues long. CDR1 LNHDA and CDR2 SQIVND come from the germline V gene (reference sequence). V shed 6 bases and J 0 bases; nucleotides not matched to a gene: 8. CDR3 sequence: CASSPTGLLAKNIQYF. The CDR3 nucleotides read TGTGCCAGTAGCCCGACAGGGCTATTAGCCAAAAACATTCAGTACTTC.

Ten or more counts support this clone. V usage is TRBV19 and J usage is TRBJ1-1; possible D gene TRBD1, 6 bases. The CDR3 consists of 14 residues. CDR1 and CDR2 (germline): LNHDA, SQIVND (reference sequence). Trimming left V 5 bases short and J 4 bases short, with 14 bases between. CDR3 sequence reads: CASSLQGEGTEAFF. In DNA form, the CDR3 reads TGTGCCAGTAGTTTACAGGGCGAGGGCACTGAAGCTTTCTTT.

The gene calls are TRBV4-1 and TRBJ2-1; TRBD2 matches 14 bases. CDR1 is MGHRA, CDR2 YSYEKL, per germline. The CDR3 is 18 amino acids. The V gene end was trimmed by 1 base and the J gene end by 6 bases; junction bases not matched to a gene: 8. Written as DNA, the CDR3 is TGCGCCAGCAGCCAAGGGAGACTAGCGGGGGGGCCATTCAATGAGCAGTTCTTC. Protein sequence: CASSQGRLAGGPFNEQFF.

The chain couples TRBV13 to TRBJ2-1, with TRBD2 matching 9 bases. The CDR3 sequence is 15 residues long. The trim removed 2 bases at V and 4 bases at J, leaving 3 bases unmatched. Germline CDR1 and CDR2: PRHDT and FYEKMQ (reference sequence). The CDR3 protein is CASSLYSGGYNEQFF. DNA of the CDR3: TGTGCCAGCAGCTTATATAGCGGGGGTTACAATGAGCAGTTCTTC.

The rearrangement links TRBV6-2 or TRBV6-3 to TRBJ1-1, with 9 positions matching TRBD1. Germline lookup yields CDR1 MNHEY and CDR2 SVGEGT. This CDR3 comprises 13 residues. J gave up 8 bases and V 0 bases, and 1 base lay outside the gene matches. In nucleotides, the CDR3 is TGTGCCAGCAGTTACTCGGACAGGGGCGAAGCTTTCTTT. This sequence encodes CASSYSDRGEAFF.

The chain links TRBV25-1 to TRBJ2-3; TRBD2 aligns across 9 bases. This CDR3 has 12 amino acids. J was trimmed by 14 bases and V by 4 bases; bases with no gene match: 7. Germline assignment: CDR1 MGHDK and CDR2 SYGVNS. In DNA, the CDR3 is TGTGCCAGCAGTGGCTGGACTAGCGCGTGGTATTTT. It is translated as CASSGWTSAWYF. Full variable domain (outside the CDR3, taken from reference TRBV25-1 and TRBJ2-3): EADIYQTPRYLVIGTGKKITLECSQTMGHDKMYWYQQDPGMELHLIHYSYGVNSTEKGDLSSESTVSRIRTEHFPLTLESARPSHTSQYLCASSGWTSAWYFGPGTRLTVL.

This clone was observed once. CDR3 DNA: TGTGCCAGTAGTAGTTGGGGCAGGAGCACAGATACGCAGTATTTT. As protein: CASSSWGRSTDTQYF. The chain couples TRBV19 to TRBJ2-3, with D possibly TRBD1 on 5 matching bases. The germline V gene has CDR1 LNHDA and CDR2 SQIVND (reference sequence). The CDR3 runs to 15 residues. Trimming removed 4 bases at V and 0 bases at J, with 11 bases between.

V is TRBV4-1 and J is TRBJ2-5; no firm D call. The CDR3 consists of 14 residues. The ends were cut back, 0 bases at V and 2 bases at J, with 7 bases in the middle. Germline CDR1 MGHRA, CDR2 YSYEKL. CDR3 DNA sequence: TGCGCCAGCAGCCAAGAGTTCGGGCAAGAGACCCAGTACTTC. It translates to CASSQEFGQETQYF.

The genes are TRBV13 and TRBJ1-2, with 8 bases identical to TRBD1. The CDR3 consists of 16 residues. Trimming cost V 4 bases and J 3 bases; bases outside gene matches: 10. From germline, CDR1 is PRHDT and CDR2 FYEKMQ (reference sequence). The CDR3 protein is CASSYKDRAEDYGYTF. The CDR3 DNA reads as TGTGCCAGCAGCTACAAGGACAGGGCCGAGGACTATGGCTACACCTTC.

The CDR3 is CASSYPPRYEQYF. CDR3 DNA: TGTGCCAGCAGCTATCCCCCCCGCTACGAGCAGTACTTC. The chain joins TRBV7-8 to TRBJ2-7; D call uncertain. Germline values: CDR1 SGHVS, CDR2 FQNEAQ. Trimming stripped 4 bases from V and 3 bases from J, with 10 bases between. The CDR3 has 13 amino acids. Supplemented by reference TRBV7-8 and TRBJ2-7, the full variable domain reads GAGVSQSPRYKVAKRGQDVALRCDPISGHVSLFWYQQALGQGPEFLTYFQNEAQLDKSGLPSDRFFAERPEGSVSTLKIQRTQQEDSAVYLCASSYPPRYEQYFGPGTRLTVT.

This chain connects TRBV3-1 (or the pseudogene TRBV3-2) to TRBJ2-1; D might be TRBD2 (7 bases). Germline-derived CDR1 and CDR2 are LGHDT and YNNKEL (reference sequence). The CDR3 sequence is 15 residues long. Trimming left V 3 bases short and J 7 bases short, with 16 bases between. CDR3: CASSQMGGGPNEQFF. In DNA form, the CDR3 reads TGTGCCAGCAGCCAGATGGGGGGGGGCCCGAATGAGCAGTTCTTC.

This chain connects TRBV7-9 to TRBJ1-1; 7 bases match TRBD1. Germline CDR1 SEHNR, CDR2 FQNEAQ (reference sequence). There are 14 residues in the CDR3. The V gene end was trimmed by 3 bases and the J gene end by 5 bases; junction bases not matched to a gene: 6. This CDR3 reads CASSFGTADTEAFF. For the CDR3, the DNA is TGTGCCAGCAGCTTCGGGACAGCGGATACTGAAGCTTTCTTT.

This clone was detected once. The J gene is TRBJ2-7, the V gene TRBV3-1 (or the pseudogene TRBV3-2); TRBD1 matches at 8 bases. This CDR3 comprises 14 residues. The V segment lost 5 bases and the J segment 2 bases; nucleotides outside the gene matches: 5. Germline V gene sequence: CDR1 LGHDT, CDR2 YNNKEL (reference sequence). CDR3 sequence (DNA): TGTGCCAGCAGCGTGGTACAGGGGGCCTACGAGCAGTACTTC. It encodes CASSVVQGAYEQYF.

This clone was seen a handful of times. The J gene is TRBJ1-5, the V gene TRBV27; TRBD1 is a possible D gene (5 bases). The CDR3 contains 16 residues. V lost 2 bases, J lost 0 bases, and 11 bases lay in between. Germline V CDR1 and CDR2: MNHEY, SMNVEV (reference sequence). CDR3 loop: CASSLSAGYSNQPQHF. For the CDR3, the DNA is TGTGCCAGCAGTTTAAGTGCAGGGTATAGCAATCAGCCCCAGCATTTT.

The chain recombines TRBV5-8 with TRBJ1-1; 7 bases are a match to TRBD1. Germline trimming cut 3 bases from V and 0 bases from J; bases unmatched to any gene: 17. The CDR3 is 19 amino acids. Looked up from germline, CDR1 is SGHTS and CDR2 is YDEGEE. Here the CDR3 DNA reads TGTGCCAGCAGCTACGCCCCTTCCGGGACAGACCTAATGAACACTGAAGCTTTCTTT. Protein sequence: CASSYAPSGTDLMNTEAFF.

This clone was seen a handful of times. The rearrangement uses TRBV5-1 and TRBJ2-7, with no clear D. Trimming took 4 bases from V and 4 from J, leaving 6 bases between them. This CDR3 is 11 amino acids long. CDR1 and CDR2 (germline): SGHRS, YFSETQ. CDR3 protein: CASSNSYEQYF. CDR3 DNA sequence: TGCGCCAGCAGCAATAGTTACGAGCAGTACTTC.

The chain joins TRBV7-2 to TRBJ2-7, with a tentative D call TRBD1 (5 bases). V shed 1 base and J shed 7 bases, with 14 bases lying between them. Germline V gene data show CDR1 as SGHTA and CDR2 as FQGNSA. The CDR3 is made up of 14 amino acids. The CDR3 DNA sequence: TGTGCCAGCAGCTTAGGGCACCAGGGCTTTGAGCAGTACTTC. It specifies CASSLGHQGFEQYF.

The chain recombines TRBV27 with TRBJ1-6; weak D call: TRBD1 (6 bases). Germline CDR1 and CDR2: MNHEY and SMNVEV (reference sequence). V was trimmed by 2 bases and J by 4 bases, leaving 12 bases between them. The CDR3 length is 16 residues. The CDR3 DNA reads TGTGCCAGCAGTTTACAGGGGAATCTTTATAATTCACCCCTCCACTTT. Residues: CASSLQGNLYNSPLHF.

The rearrangement links TRBV9 to TRBJ2-3; D is possibly TRBD1 (5 bases). Between the trimmed V and J ends, which lost 2 bases and 2 bases, there was a span of 15 bases. CDR1 and CDR2 from the germline V gene are SGDLS and YYNGEE. The CDR3 has 16 residues. The CDR3 DNA reads TGTGCCAGCAGCGTCGCAGGGTTCTGGGACACAGATACGCAGTATTTT. This gives the protein CASSVAGFWDTDTQYF.

As DNA, the CDR3 is TGTGCCACCACCGTCGGGGGCTACACCTTC. Its translation is CATTVGGYTF. The chain combines TRBV24-1 with TRBJ1-2, with D unclear. Germline V lookup: CDR1 KGHDR, CDR2 SFDVKD. Trimming shortened V by 8 bases and J by 8 bases, and 8 bases separated the two germline ends. CDR3 length equals 10 residues.

The V and J genes are TRBV30 and TRBJ2-1, with 8 bases identical to TRBD1. CDR3 length: 14 residues. V was pared by 0 bases and J by 4 bases, with 2 bases of the junction left unmatched. Germline CDR1 is GTSNPN and CDR2 is SVGIG (reference sequence). The CDR3 loop reads CAWSVQGGYNEQFF. The CDR3 DNA sequence: TGTGCCTGGAGTGTACAGGGGGGTTACAATGAGCAGTTCTTC.

There are a few counts of this clone. The V gene is TRBV29-1, the J gene TRBJ1-1; D ambiguous. Trimming removed 7 bases at V and 6 bases at J, with 15 bases between. CDR1 and CDR2 (germline): SQVTM, ANQGSEA. The CDR3 covers 12 residues. The chain's CDR3 is CSALSRGAEAFF. CDR3 nucleotide sequence: TGCAGCGCCCTAAGCCGCGGCGCTGAAGCTTTCTTT.

DNA for the CDR3: TGTGCCAGCAGCTCCCCGGGACAGGGACTCTACGAGCAGTACTTC. Translated, it gives CASSSPGQGLYEQYF. The chain combines TRBV13 with TRBJ2-7; 9 bases are a match to TRBD1. The J segment lost 3 bases and the V segment lost 4 bases, leaving 7 bases of the junction unmatched. This CDR3 has 15 amino acids. Germline CDR1 is PRHDT and CDR2 is FYEKMQ (reference sequence).

This clone is a singleton in its sample. The chain joins TRBV7-2 to TRBJ1-1; a possible D gene is TRBD1 (6 bases). The germline V gene encodes CDR1 SGHTA and CDR2 FQGNSA. V lost 0 bases, J lost 6 bases, and 11 bases lay in between. The CDR3 has 14 amino acids. CDR3 in DNA: TGTGCCAGCAGCTTAGCTGTGGGGGCGGCTGAAGCTTTCTTT. It translates to CASSLAVGAAEAFF.

The gene calls are TRBV6-1 and TRBJ1-5; D perhaps matches TRBD1 (6 bases). In germline, CDR1 is MNHNS, CDR2 SASEGT. V lost 1 base, J lost 8 bases, and 12 bases lay in between. This CDR3 comprises 14 residues. The CDR3 region has the DNA TGTGCCAGCAGTGAAGGGCAGGGGCGGGAGCCCCAGCATTTT. It encodes CASSEGQGREPQHF.

V and J are TRBV5-1 and TRBJ1-1; TRBD1 might be the D (6 bases). Per germline, CDR1 SGHRS and CDR2 YFSETQ. Deletions cut 4 bases from V and 5 bases from J, with 15 bases between. This CDR3 region has 14 residues. CDR3: CASSDGTLWTEAFF. DNA for the CDR3: TGCGCCAGCAGCGACGGGACACTATGGACTGAAGCTTTCTTT.

In regard to this clone: At one end the junction does not follow the germline gene, possibly because of a read error. V gene TRBV6-5 combines with J gene TRBJ2-7; D perhaps matches TRBD1 (5 bases). CDR1 MNHEY and CDR2 SVGAGI come from the germline V gene. The CDR3 has 14 residues. CDR3 nucleotides: TGTGCCAGCAGCCGACAACAGGAGTCCTACGTGCAGTACTTC. Its protein product is CASSRQQESYVQYF.

This clone was counted a few times. This chain connects TRBV5-6 to TRBJ1-1; D call uncertain. Trimming pared 2 bases from V and 0 bases from J, leaving 11 bases between. Germline-derived CDR1 and CDR2 are SGHDT and YYEEEE. The CDR3 extends over 15 amino acids. This chain's CDR3 is CASSFLGEVNTEAFF. CDR3 sequence (DNA): TGTGCCAGCAGCTTCCTCGGAGAGGTGAACACTGAAGCTTTCTTT.